This T cell receptor (beta chain) is from a study of T-cell memory formation after mild COVID-19. Whole-study results and caveats: Day 15 to 85 contractors were CD4/CD8 balanced; later expanders leaned CD4+.

Germline values: CDR1 MNHEY, CDR2 SVGEGT. Trimming pared 6 bases from V and 2 bases from J, leaving 14 bases between. The CDR3 has 14 amino acids. A single record per CDR3 protein comes from TCRdb applying MiXCR to the 5' RACE reads. The table shows 300,000 to 350,000 distinct CDR3 sequences, with around 13% occurring only once. Points on this clonotype: Antigen unknown.

The J gene is TRBJ2-7, the V gene TRBV6-2 or TRBV6-3, with D perhaps being TRBD1 or TRBD2 (6 bases each). This clonotype originated in a young man who had mild COVID-19 (a few samples of this study predate the infection). Cell type and time point are not known. The sample was PBMCs or a T cell subset sorted from them (not recorded which). CDR3 bases: TGTGCCAGCAGGGGACTGGACAGAGCCTACGAGCAGTACTTC. Its protein product is CASRGLDRAYEQYF.